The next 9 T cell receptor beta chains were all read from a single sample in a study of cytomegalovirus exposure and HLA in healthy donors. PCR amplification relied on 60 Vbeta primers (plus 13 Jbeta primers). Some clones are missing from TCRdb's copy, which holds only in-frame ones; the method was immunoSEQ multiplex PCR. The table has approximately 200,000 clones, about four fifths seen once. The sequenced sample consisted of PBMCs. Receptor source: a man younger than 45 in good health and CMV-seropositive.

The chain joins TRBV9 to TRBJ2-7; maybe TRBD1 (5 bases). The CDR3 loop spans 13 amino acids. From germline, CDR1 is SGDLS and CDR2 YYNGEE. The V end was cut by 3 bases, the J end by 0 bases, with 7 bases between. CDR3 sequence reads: CASSAGNSYEQYF. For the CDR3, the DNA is TGTGCCAGCAGCGCAGGGAACTCCTACGAGCAGTACTTC.

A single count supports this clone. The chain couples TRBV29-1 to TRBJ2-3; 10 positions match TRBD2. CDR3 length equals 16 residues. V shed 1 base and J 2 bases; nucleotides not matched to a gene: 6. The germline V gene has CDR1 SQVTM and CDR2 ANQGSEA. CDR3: CSVEGLAGAFTDTQYF. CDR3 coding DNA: TGCAGCGTTGAAGGGCTAGCGGGAGCATTCACAGATACGCAGTATTTT.

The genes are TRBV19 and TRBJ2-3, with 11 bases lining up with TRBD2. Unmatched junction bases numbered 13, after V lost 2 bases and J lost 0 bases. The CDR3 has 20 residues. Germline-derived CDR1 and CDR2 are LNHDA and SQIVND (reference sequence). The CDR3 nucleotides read TGTGCCAGTAGTATACGACTAGCGGGGAGGCTTATGACTAGCACAGATACGCAGTATTTT. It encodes CASSIRLAGRLMTSTDTQYF.

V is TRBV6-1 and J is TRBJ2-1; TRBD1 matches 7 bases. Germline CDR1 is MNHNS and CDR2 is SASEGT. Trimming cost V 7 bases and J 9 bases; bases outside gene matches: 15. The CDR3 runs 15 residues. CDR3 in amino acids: CASTRTGLNPGEQFF. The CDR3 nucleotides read TGTGCCAGCACCAGGACAGGTCTCAATCCGGGTGAGCAGTTCTTC.

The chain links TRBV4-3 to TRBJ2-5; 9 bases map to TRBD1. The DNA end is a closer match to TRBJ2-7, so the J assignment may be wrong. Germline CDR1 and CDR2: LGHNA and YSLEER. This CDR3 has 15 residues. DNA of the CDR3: TGCGCCAGCAGCCAAGGGGACAGGGTCTCCTACGAGCAGTACTTC. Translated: CASSQGDRVSYEQYF.

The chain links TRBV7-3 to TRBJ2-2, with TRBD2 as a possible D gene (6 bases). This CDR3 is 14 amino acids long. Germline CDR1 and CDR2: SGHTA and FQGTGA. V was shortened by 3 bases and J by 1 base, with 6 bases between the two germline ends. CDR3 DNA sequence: TGTGCCAGCAGCTTCGGGGGGAACACCGGGGAGCTGTTTTTT. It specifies CASSFGGNTGELFF.

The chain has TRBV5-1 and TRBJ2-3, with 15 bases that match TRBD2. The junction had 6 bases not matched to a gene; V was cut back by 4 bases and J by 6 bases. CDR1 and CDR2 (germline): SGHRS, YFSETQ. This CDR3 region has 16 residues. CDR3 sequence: CASSPGLAGGDDTQYF. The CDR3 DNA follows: TGCGCCAGCAGCCCCGGACTAGCGGGGGGGGATGATACGCAGTATTTT.

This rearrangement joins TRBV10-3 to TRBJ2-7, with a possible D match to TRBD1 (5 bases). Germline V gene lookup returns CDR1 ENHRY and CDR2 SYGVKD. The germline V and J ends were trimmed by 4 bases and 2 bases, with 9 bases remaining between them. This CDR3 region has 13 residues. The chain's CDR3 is CAISGATAYEQYF. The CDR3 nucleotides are TGTGCCATCAGTGGCGCGACAGCCTACGAGCAGTACTTC.

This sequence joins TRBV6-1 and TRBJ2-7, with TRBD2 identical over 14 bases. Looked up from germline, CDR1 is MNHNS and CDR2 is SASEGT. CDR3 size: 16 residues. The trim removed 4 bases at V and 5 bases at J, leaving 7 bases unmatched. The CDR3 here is CASSGPGTSGSNEQYF. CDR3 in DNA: TGTGCCAGCAGTGGCCCCGGGACTAGCGGGAGCAACGAGCAGTACTTC.